The table lists the clone carrying this TCR beta chain with a count of one. Assay: immunoSEQ multiplex PCR; the TCRdb copy retains only in-frame clones and omits some. The sample has 150,000 or so clones, roughly 83% seen once. The sample belongs to a study of blood T cell repertoires in COVID-19. The CDR3 sequence is 13 residues long. V lost 2 bases, J lost 5 bases, and 9 bases lay in between. In germline, CDR1 is SGHTA, CDR2 FQGNSA. The source is a woman over 75 with acute or convalescent COVID-19. The sample taken for sequencing was peripheral blood. V usage is TRBV7-2 and J usage is TRBJ1-1; D is unclear. The CDR3, as DNA: TGTGCCAGCAGCTTAACCCGGACTACTGAAGCTTTCTTT. Protein: CASSLTRTTEAFF.